The clone carrying this T cell receptor beta chain was observed a single time. The data belong to a study of blood T cell repertoires in COVID-19. Study details: Sites in the United States, Italy and Spain provided acute and convalescent COVID-19 samples. From T cells, B-cell-depleted T cells, or PBMCs came the material, which was cDNA or gDNA.

Germline-derived CDR1 and CDR2 are MNHNY and SVGAGI (reference sequence). The CDR3 is 13 amino acids. V lost 6 bases, J lost 5 bases, and 8 bases lay in between. Under the authors' procedure: Reference gene primer amplification gave nucleated cell count estimates. Sequencing was performed with immunoSEQ multiplex PCR; in TCRdb, only in-frame clones are kept and a portion is missing. That table is the source of V, J and clone size, and D and trimming were worked out from the DNA. The data hold about 240,000 clones, with around four fifths observed a single time. The chain employs TRBV6-6 and TRBJ1-6; TRBD1 is a possible D gene (6 bases). Input material: peripheral blood. The TCR originated in a man in his fifties or sixties with acute or convalescent COVID-19. The CDR3 loop reads CASRDRDNSPLHF. The CDR3 region has the DNA TGTGCCAGCAGGGACAGAGATAATTCACCCCTCCACTTT.